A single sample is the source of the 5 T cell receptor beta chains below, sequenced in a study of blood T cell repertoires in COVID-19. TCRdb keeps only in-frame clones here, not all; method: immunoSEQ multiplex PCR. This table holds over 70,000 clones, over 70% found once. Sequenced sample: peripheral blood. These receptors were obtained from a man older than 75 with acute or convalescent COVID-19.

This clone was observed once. CDR3 region: CASSWRQSGANVLTF. The CDR3 region has the DNA TGTGCCAGCAGCTGGAGACAGTCTGGGGCCAACGTCCTGACTTTC. The chain couples TRBV11-1 to TRBJ2-6; D perhaps matches TRBD1 (5 bases). Trimming stripped 4 bases from V and 1 base from J, with 8 bases between. Germline assignment: CDR1 SGHAT and CDR2 FQDESV (reference sequence). This CDR3 has 15 amino acids. Using reference TRBV11-1 and TRBJ2-6 for the parts outside the CDR3, the full variable domain is EAEVAQSPRYKITEKSQAVAFWCDPISGHATLYWYRQILGQGPELLVQFQDESVVDDSQLPKDRFSAERLKGVDSTLKIQPAELGDSAMYLCASSWRQSGANVLTFGAGSRLTVL.

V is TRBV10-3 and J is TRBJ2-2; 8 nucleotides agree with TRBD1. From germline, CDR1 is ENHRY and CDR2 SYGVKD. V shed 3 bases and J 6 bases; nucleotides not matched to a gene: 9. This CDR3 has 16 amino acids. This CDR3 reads CAISDRTGNSAGELFF. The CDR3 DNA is TGTGCCATCAGTGACCGGACAGGGAATTCGGCCGGGGAGCTGTTTTTT.

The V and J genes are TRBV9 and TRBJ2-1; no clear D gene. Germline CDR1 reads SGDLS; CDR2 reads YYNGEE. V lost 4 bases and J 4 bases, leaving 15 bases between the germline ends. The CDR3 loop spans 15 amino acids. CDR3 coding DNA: TGTGCCAGCAGCCCAACTCGGAGCTCGTACAATGAGCAGTTCTTC. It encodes CASSPTRSSYNEQFF.

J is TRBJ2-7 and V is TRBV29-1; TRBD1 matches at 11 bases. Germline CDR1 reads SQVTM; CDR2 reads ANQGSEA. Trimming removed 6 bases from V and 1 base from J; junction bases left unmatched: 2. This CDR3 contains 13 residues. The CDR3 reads CSVGTGGSYEQYF. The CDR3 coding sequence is TGCAGCGTGGGGACAGGGGGTTCCTACGAGCAGTACTTC.

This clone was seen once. The CDR3 bases are TGCGCCAGCAGCTCTGACCTGACAGTAAATAATGAAAAACTGTTTTTT. Encoded protein: CASSSDLTVNNEKLFF. The rearrangement joins TRBV5-1 to TRBJ1-4; maybe TRBD1 (5 bases). Trimming took off 3 bases at V and 4 bases at J, with 16 bases between the two ends. Germline CDR1 is SGHRS and CDR2 is YFSETQ. The CDR3 is made up of 16 amino acids.